Listed below are T cell receptor beta chains from one sample, sequenced in a study of shared clonotypes between healthy human individuals. Method: immunoSEQ multiplex PCR; TCRdb's copy keeps in-frame clones and lacks some. The sample lists 1.5 million to 1.9 million clones, 95% to 99% occurring once. The sequenced sample was naive CD4+ T cells sorted from blood. These receptors were obtained from a man aged 30 to 45 in good health. Each CDR3 is given with its conserved first and last residue. D genes are given only for firm matches. Not every row has a clone size; where given, it reads once, few, many or a size class.

TRBJ1-2	-	TRBV18	-	TGTGCCAGCTCACCGTCGGGGAGGGCAGATGGCTACACCTTC	CASSPSGRADGYTF
TRBJ1-4	-	TRBV5-1	-	TGCGCCAGCAGCTTGGTGGTAGGGAGTGAAAAACTGTTTTTT	CASSLVVGSEKLFF
TRBJ2-3	-	TRBV14	-	TGTGCCAGCAGCCGGAACATGAGGGCCACAGATACGCAGTATTTT	CASSRNMRATDTQYF
TRBJ1-1	-	TRBV11-2	-	TGTGCCAGCAGCTTAGTAACAGGCAACACTGAAGCTTTCTTT	CASSLVTGNTEAFF
TRBJ2-1	-	TRBV7-9	TRBD2	TGTGCCAGCAGCCCCCACCGAGCGGGAGATTACAATGAGCAGTTCTTC	CASSPHRAGDYNEQFF
TRBJ2-3	once	TRBV5-4	TRBD2	TGTGCCAGCAGCTTGGTTGGCGGGAGGTCCGCAGATACGCAGTATTTT	CASSLVGGRSADTQYF
TRBJ2-5	-	TRBV5-1	-	TGCGCCAGCAGCAGGGAGACTCAGCGGGAGACCCAGTACTTC	CASSRETQRETQYF
TRBJ1-5	-	TRBV19	TRBD1	TGTGCCAGTAGTATTCCCGGACAGGGGATGGGTCAGCCCCAGCATTTT	CASSIPGQGMGQPQHF
TRBJ2-2	-	TRBV7-3	-	TGTGCCAGCAGCTTAAATTTACTCGGGGAGCTGTTTTTT	CASSLNLLGELFF
TRBJ2-5	-	TRBV10-3	-	TGTGCCATCAGGGCCCAAACGGCCGGCGGGACCCAGTACTTC	CAIRAQTAGGTQYF
TRBJ2-7	-	TRBV28	-	TGTGCCAGCTGTCCCGTGGGGCAGGCCTACGAGCAGTACTTC	CASCPVGQAYEQYF
TRBJ2-2	-	TRBV5-1	-	TGCGCCAGCAGCTGGACTCTACGAACCGGGGAGCTGTTTTTT	CASSWTLRTGELFF
TRBJ1-2	-	TRBV7-6	-	TGTGCCAGCAGCTTCCGGGGAAGGGGAAACTATGGCTACACCTTC	CASSFRGRGNYGYTF
TRBJ1-2	once	TRBV5-4	TRBD1	TGTGCCAGCAGCCCGGGACAGGGATTTCTTAATGGCTACACCTTC	CASSPGQGFLNGYTF
TRBJ2-5	once	TRBV14	TRBD2	TGTGCCAGCAGCCTGGGACTAGTCGGGGAGACCCAGTACTTC	CASSLGLVGETQYF
TRBJ2-2	once	TRBV4-1	-	TGCGCCAGCAGCCCTCGACTAGTGACCGGGGAGCTGTTTTTT	CASSPRLVTGELFF
TRBJ2-3	-	TRBV5-8	-	TGTGCCAGCAGCTTCCGGGACAGCACAGATACGCAGTATTTT	CASSFRDSTDTQYF
TRBJ2-4	-	TRBV29-1	-	TGCAGCGTTAAGGGGGACCGCGGGGTGGCTCGTAGGAGGTCGAACATTCAGTACTTC	CSVKGDRGVARRRSNIQYF
TRBJ2-5	-	TRBV18	TRBD1	TGTGCCAGCTCAACGACAGGGGAAGAGACCCAGTACTTC	CASSTTGEETQYF
TRBJ2-7	-	TRBV9	-	TGTGCCAGCAGCGTAGGGGGTAGCTCTCACGAGCAGTACTTC	CASSVGGSSHEQYF
TRBJ1-4	-	TRBV7-9	-	TGTGCCAGCAGCCCACAGGGATGGGAAAAACTGTTTTTT	CASSPQGWEKLFF
TRBJ1-2	-	TRBV6-1	-	TGTGCCAGCAGTGATCTAGGGGGACGCTCCAGTGGCTACACCTTC	CASSDLGGRSSGYTF
TRBJ2-2	-	TRBV5-4	-	TGTGCCAGCAGCTTGGGAACAGGGTCCGGGGAGCTGTTTTTT	CASSLGTGSGELFF
TRBJ2-7	-	TRBV11-2	-	TGTGCCAGCAGCTCCACAGGGGGGGCCTACGAGCAGTACTTC	CASSSTGGAYEQYF
TRBJ2-7	-	TRBV7-9	TRBD1	TGTGCCAGCAGCCGAATGGGACAGAGGGGCTCCTACGAGCAGTACTTC	CASSRMGQRGSYEQYF
TRBJ1-4	-	TRBV28	-	TGTGCCAGCAGTTCTGGGGGGGATGAAAAACTGTTTTTT	CASSSGGDEKLFF
TRBJ2-1	-	TRBV7-3	TRBD1	TGTGCCAGCAGCTTCGACAGGGGTGAGCAGTTCTTC	CASSFDRGEQFF
TRBJ2-7	-	TRBV2	-	TGTGCCAGCAGCGGAGTCTCCTACGAGCAGTACTTC	CASSGVSYEQYF
TRBJ2-1	once	TRBV7-2	-	TGTGCCAGCAGCTTTGGTCCGGGCTTATCATCCAATGAGCAGTTCTTC	CASSFGPGLSSNEQFF
TRBJ2-1	once	TRBV15	-	TGTGCCACCAGCAGAGCCGGGAACCTCAATGAGCAGTTCTTC	CATSRAGNLNEQFF
TRBJ2-1	-	TRBV9	-	TGTGCCAGCAGCGTAGAAGTGAGTGAGCAGTTCTTC	CASSVEVSEQFF
TRBJ1-1	-	TRBV19	-	TGTGCCAGTAGCTACGGGAGCCAGAAGAACACTGAAGCTTTCTTT	CASSYGSQKNTEAFF
TRBJ2-1	-	TRBV9	TRBD1	TGTGCCAGCAGCCCTCCCGGGACAGCCACCCCGGATGAGCAGTTCTTC	CASSPPGTATPDEQFF
TRBJ2-5	-	TRBV11-3	-	TGTGCCAGCAGCTTAGCAGGGCAGATGGAGACCCAGTACTTC	CASSLAGQMETQYF
TRBJ2-6	-	TRBV27	-	TGTGCCAGCAGTTCCCACAGGTTTGGGGCCAACGTCCTGACTTTC	CASSSHRFGANVLTF
TRBJ2-7	-	TRBV10-2	TRBD2	TGCGCCAGCAGAATTAGCGGGAACAACGAGCAGTACTTC	CASRISGNNEQYF
TRBJ2-1	-	TRBV21-1	-	TGTGCCAGCACCCGACTAGCGGAACACAATGAGCAGTTCTTC	CASTRLAEHNEQFF
TRBJ1-2	-	TRBV6-1	TRBD1	TGTGCCAGCAGCAGACAGGGGAACTATGGCTACACCTTC	CASSRQGNYGYTF
TRBJ2-3	-	TRBV19	TRBD2	TGTGCCTCGGGACTAGCGGGAGGGAAAACCACAGATACGCAGTATTTT	CASGLAGGKTTDTQYF
TRBJ2-1	-	TRBV6-5	-	TGTGCCAGCAGTTACGGGATGGTGGATGAGCAGTTCTTC	CASSYGMVDEQFF
TRBJ2-2	once	TRBV19	TRBD2	TGTGCCAGTAGTCCAAGCGGGAGGGCTGTCGCCGGGGAGCTGTTTTTT	CASSPSGRAVAGELFF
TRBJ2-3	-	TRBV9	-	TGTGCCAGCAGCGGCGGAGCAGGCGGGATTAGCACAGATACGCAGTATTTT	CASSGGAGGISTDTQYF
TRBJ2-5	-	TRBV19	-	TGTGCCAGTAGTGCCTTTGTCGGACAGTACCAAGAGACCCAGTACTTC	CASSAFVGQYQETQYF
TRBJ2-2	-	TRBV7-9	TRBD2	TGTGCCAGCAGCCCCCTAGGATTAGCGGGAGTAATCGGGGAGCTGTTTTTT	CASSPLGLAGVIGELFF
TRBJ2-1	-	TRBV25-1	-	TGTGCCAGCAGTGGGCTAGCGATGGGGGAGCAGTTCTTC	CASSGLAMGEQFF
TRBJ2-7	-	TRBV21-1	-	TGTGCCAGCAGCGGACAGGGCTCCTACGAGCAGTACTTC	CASSGQGSYEQYF
TRBJ1-4	few	TRBV29-1	TRBD1	TGCAGCGCCTACACCAGGACAGGGCCAGAAAAACTGTTTTTT	CSAYTRTGPEKLFF
TRBJ1-5	-	TRBV25-1	-	TGTGCCAGCAGTGCCCTCTTACGGGGATCTGTGGGTCAGCCCCAGCATTTT	CASSALLRGSVGQPQHF
TRBJ1-4	-	TRBV11-2	-	TGTGCTAGCAGCTTAGTTATAAGCAGCTGGAGAAATAATGAAAAACTGTTTTTT	CASSLVISSWRNNEKLFF
TRBJ2-1	-	TRBV7-9	TRBD2	TGTGCCAGCAGCTTGGCGGGAGGGCCGCGGAATGAGCAGTTCTTC	CASSLAGGPRNEQFF